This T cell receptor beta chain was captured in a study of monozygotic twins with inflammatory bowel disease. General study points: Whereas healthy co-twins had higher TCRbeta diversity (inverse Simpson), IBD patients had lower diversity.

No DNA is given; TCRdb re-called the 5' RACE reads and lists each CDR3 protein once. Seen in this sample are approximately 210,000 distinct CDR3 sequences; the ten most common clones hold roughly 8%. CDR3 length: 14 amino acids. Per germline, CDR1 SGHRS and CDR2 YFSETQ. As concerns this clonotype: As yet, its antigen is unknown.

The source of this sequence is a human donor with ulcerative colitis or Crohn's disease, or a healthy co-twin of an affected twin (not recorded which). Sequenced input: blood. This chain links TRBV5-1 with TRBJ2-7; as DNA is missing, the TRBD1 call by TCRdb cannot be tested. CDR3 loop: CASSLDRGHYEQYF.